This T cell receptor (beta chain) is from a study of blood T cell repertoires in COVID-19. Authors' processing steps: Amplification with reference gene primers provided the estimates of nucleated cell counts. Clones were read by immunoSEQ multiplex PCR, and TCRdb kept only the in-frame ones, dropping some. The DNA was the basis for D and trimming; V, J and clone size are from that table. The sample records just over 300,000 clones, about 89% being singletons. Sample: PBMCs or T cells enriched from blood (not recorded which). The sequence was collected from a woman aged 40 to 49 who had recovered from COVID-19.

DNA of the CDR3: TGTGCCAGCAGCTACAACAGGGGGCGCGGCTACACCTTC. Residues: CASSYNRGRGYTF. The chain links TRBV7-3 to TRBJ1-2; 9 nucleotides line up with TRBD1. J was trimmed by 8 bases and V by 4 bases; bases with no gene match: 5. Germline lookup yields CDR1 SGHTA and CDR2 FQGTGA. The length of the CDR3 is 13 residues. Using reference TRBV7-3 and TRBJ1-2 for the parts outside the CDR3, the full variable domain is GAGVSQTPSNKVTEKGKYVELRCDPISGHTALYWYRQSLGQGPEFLIYFQGTGAADDSGLPNDRFFAVRPEGSVSTLKIQRTERGDSAVYLCASSYNRGRGYTFGSGTRLTVV.